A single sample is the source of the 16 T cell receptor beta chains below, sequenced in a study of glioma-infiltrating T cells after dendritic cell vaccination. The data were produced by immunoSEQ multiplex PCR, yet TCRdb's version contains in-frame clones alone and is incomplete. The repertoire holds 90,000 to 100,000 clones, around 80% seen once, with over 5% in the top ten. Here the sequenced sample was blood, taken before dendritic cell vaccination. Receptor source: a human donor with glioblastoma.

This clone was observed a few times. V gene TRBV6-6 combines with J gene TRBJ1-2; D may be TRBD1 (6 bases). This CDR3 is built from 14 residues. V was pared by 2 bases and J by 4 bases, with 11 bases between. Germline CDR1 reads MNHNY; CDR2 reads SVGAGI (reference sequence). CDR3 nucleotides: TGTGCCAGCAGTTACCTGGCAGGGGCCTATGGCTACACCTTC. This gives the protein CASSYLAGAYGYTF.

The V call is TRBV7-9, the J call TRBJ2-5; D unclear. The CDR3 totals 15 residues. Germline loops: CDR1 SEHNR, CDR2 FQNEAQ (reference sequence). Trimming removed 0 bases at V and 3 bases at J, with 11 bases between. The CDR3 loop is CASSLAVGVEETQYF. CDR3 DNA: TGTGCCAGCAGCTTAGCGGTGGGCGTAGAAGAGACCCAGTACTTC.

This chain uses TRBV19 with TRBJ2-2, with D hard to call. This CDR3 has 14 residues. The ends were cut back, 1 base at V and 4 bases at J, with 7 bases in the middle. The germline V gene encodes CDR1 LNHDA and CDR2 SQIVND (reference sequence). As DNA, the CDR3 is TGTGCCAGTAGTATAGGGCCAACCACCGGGGAGCTGTTTTTT. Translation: CASSIGPTTGELFF.

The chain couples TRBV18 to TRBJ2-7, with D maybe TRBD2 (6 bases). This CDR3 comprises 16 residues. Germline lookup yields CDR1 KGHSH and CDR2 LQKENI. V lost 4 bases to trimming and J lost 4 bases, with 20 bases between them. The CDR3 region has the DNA TGTGCCAGCTCACTAGTGACTAGACTGGACGGATACGAGCAGTACTTC. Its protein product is CASSLVTRLDGYEQYF.

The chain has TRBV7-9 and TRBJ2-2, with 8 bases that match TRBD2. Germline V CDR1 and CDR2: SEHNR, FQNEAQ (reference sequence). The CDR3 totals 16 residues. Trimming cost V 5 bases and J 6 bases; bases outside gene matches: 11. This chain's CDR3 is CASSPTRNSGAGELFF. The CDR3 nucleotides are TGTGCCAGCAGCCCGACGAGGAATAGCGGGGCCGGGGAGCTGTTTTTT.

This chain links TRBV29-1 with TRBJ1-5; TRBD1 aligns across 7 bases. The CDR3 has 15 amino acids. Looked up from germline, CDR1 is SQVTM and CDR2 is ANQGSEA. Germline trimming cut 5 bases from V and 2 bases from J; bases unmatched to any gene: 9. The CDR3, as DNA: TGCAGCGTTTCACAGGGGTTGTTAGGCAATCAGCCCCAGCATTTT. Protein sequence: CSVSQGLLGNQPQHF.

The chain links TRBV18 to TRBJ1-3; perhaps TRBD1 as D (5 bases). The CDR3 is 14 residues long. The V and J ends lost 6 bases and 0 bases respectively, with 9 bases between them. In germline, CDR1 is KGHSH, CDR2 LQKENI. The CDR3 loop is CASSPGSSGNTIYF. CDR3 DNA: TGTGCCAGCTCTCCAGGGAGCTCTGGAAACACCATATATTTT.

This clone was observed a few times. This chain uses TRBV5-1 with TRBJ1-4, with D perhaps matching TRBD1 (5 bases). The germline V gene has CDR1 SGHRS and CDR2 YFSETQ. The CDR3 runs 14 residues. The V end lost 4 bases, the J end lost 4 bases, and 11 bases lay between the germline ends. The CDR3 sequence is CASSPTGYNEKLFF. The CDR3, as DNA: TGCGCCAGCAGCCCCACAGGATATAATGAAAAACTGTTTTTT.

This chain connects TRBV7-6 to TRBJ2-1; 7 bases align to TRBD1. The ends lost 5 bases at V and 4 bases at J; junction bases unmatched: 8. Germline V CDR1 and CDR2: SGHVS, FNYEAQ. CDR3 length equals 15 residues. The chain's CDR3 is CASSPRTGRYNEQFF. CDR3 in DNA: TGTGCCAGCAGCCCCCGGACAGGCCGTTACAATGAGCAGTTCTTC.

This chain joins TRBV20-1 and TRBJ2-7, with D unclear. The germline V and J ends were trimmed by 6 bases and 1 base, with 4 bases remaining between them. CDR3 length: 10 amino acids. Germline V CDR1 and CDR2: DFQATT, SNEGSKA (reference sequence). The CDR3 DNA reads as TGCAGTGCCACATCCTACGAGCAGTACTTC. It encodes CSATSYEQYF.

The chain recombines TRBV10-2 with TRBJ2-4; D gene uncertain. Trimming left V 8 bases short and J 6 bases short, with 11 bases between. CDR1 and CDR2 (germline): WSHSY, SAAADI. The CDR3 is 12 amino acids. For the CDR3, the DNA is TGCGCCAGCGCCACACGTCTAAACATTCAGTACTTC. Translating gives CASATRLNIQYF.

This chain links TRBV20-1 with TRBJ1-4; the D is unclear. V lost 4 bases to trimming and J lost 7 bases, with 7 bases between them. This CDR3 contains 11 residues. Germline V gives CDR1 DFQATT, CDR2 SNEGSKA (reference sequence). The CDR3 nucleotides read TGCAGTGCTATGCTAGTTGAAAAACTGTTTTTT. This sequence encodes CSAMLVEKLFF.

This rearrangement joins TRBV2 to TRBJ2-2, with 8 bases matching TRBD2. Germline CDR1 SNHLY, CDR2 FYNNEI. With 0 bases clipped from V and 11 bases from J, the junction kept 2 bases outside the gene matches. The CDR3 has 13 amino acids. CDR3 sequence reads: CASSEAGGDELFF. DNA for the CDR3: TGTGCCAGCAGTGAAGCCGGGGGGGACGAGCTGTTTTTT. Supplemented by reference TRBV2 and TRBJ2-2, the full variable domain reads EPEVTQTPSHQVTQMGQEVILRCVPISNHLYFYWYRQILGQKVEFLVSFYNNEISEKSEIFDDQFSVERPDGSNFTLKIRSTKLEDSAMYFCASSEAGGDELFFGEGSRLTVL.

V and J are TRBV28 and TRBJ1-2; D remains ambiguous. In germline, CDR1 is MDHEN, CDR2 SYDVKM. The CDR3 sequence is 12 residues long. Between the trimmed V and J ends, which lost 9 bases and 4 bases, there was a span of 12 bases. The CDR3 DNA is TGTGCCAGTGGGCAGCACGGCTATGGCTACACCTTC. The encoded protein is CASGQHGYGYTF.

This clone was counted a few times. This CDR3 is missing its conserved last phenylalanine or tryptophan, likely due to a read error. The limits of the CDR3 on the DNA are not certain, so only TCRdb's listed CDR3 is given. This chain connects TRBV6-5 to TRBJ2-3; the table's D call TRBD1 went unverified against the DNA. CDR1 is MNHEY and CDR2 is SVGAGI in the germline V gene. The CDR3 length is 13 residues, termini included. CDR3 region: CASRDAGTGPGVV.

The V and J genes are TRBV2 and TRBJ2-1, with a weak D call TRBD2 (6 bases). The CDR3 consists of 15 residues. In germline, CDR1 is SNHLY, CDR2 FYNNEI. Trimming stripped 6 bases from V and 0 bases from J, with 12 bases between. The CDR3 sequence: CASSGRPSSYNEQFF. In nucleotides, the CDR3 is TGTGCCAGCAGCGGGAGACCGAGCTCCTACAATGAGCAGTTCTTC.